The following is a T cell receptor (beta chain) sequence with its context. Its antigen is not identified. TCRdb called the 5' RACE reads again in MiXCR, with one record for every CDR3 protein. This table holds around 250,000 distinct CDR3 sequences, about a sixth found once. This record comes from a study of T-cell memory formation after mild COVID-19. For the study at large: TCR clusters showed largely donor specificity.

The study, taken as a whole, reports: CD4+ clones that contracted lay mainly in CM and EM; CD8+ ones lay in EMRA. Among clones contracting day 15 to 85, CD4/CD8 was balanced, whereas later expanders leaned CD4+.

Losses at the gene ends were 6 bases for V and 5 bases for J; bases not matched to a gene: 6. In germline, CDR1 is DFQATT, CDR2 SNEGSKA (reference sequence). CDR3 length: 12 amino acids. The specimen sequenced was PBMCs or a T cell subset sorted from them (not recorded which). The V call is TRBV20-1, the J call TRBJ2-5; TRBD1 matches 7 bases. This receptor was obtained from a man aged 18-30 years who had mild COVID-19 (a few samples of this study predate the infection). Cell type and time point are not known. The CDR3 region has the DNA TGCAGTGCCACAGGGGAGTGGGAGACCCAGTACTTC. This sequence encodes CSATGEWETQYF.